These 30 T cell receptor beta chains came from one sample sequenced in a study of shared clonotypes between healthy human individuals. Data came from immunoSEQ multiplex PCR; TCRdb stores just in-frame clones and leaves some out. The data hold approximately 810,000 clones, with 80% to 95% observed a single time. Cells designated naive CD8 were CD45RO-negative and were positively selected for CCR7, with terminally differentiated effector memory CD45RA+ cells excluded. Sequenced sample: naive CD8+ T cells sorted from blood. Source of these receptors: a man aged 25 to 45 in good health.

In DNA, the CDR3 is TGTGCCAGCAGTTCCACCACCCCAGGGGTTGCTGAAAAACTGTTTTTT. As protein: CASSSTTPGVAEKLFF. This chain connects TRBV6-5 to TRBJ1-4; D perhaps matches TRBD1 (6 bases). CDR1 and CDR2 from the germline V gene are MNHEY and SVGAGI. Trimming removed 4 bases at V and 7 bases at J, with 19 bases between. This CDR3 comprises 16 residues.

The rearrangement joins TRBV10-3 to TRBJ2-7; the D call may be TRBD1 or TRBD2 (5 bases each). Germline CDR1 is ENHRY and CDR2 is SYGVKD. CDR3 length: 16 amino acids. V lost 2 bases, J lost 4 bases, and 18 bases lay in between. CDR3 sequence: CAISEGLRAGIYEQYF. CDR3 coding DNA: TGTGCCATCAGTGAGGGGCTGAGGGCAGGGATATACGAGCAGTACTTC.

The CDR3 is CASSWGLAGEGDTQYF. CDR3 bases: TGTGCCAGCAGCTGGGGACTAGCGGGAGAAGGGGATACGCAGTATTTT. The J gene is TRBJ2-3, the V gene TRBV11-2; 14 nucleotides agree with TRBD2. The germline V gene encodes CDR1 SGHAT and CDR2 FQNNGV. The CDR3 runs to 16 residues. With V trimmed by 4 bases and J by 6 bases, 6 bases remained unmatched.

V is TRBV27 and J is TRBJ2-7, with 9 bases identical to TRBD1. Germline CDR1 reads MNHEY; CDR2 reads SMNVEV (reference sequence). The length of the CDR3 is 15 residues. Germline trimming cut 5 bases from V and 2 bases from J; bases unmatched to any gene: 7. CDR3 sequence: CASSPGQGFAYEQYF. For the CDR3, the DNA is TGTGCCAGCAGTCCAGGACAGGGGTTCGCCTACGAGCAGTACTTC.

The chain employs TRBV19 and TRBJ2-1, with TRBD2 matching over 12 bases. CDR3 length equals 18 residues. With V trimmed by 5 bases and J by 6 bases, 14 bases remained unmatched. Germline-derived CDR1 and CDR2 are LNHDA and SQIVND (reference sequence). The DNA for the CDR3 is TGTGCCAGTAGTCCGGCCCATCGACTAGCGGGAGCGGGCAATGAGCAGTTCTTC. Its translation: CASSPAHRLAGAGNEQFF.

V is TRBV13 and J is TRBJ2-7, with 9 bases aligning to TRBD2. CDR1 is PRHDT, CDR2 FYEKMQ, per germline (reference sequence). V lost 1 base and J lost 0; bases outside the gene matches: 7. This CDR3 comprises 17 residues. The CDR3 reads CASSLEGLAASSYEQYF. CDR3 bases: TGTGCCAGCAGCTTAGAGGGACTAGCCGCAAGCTCCTACGAGCAGTACTTC.

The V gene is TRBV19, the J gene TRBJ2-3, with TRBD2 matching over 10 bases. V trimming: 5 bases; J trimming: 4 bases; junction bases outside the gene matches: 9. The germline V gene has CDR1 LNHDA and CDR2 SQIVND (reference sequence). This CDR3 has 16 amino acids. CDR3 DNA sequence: TGTGCCAGTAGTGTCTTAGCGGGAGGTTTGGCAGATACGCAGTATTTT. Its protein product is CASSVLAGGLADTQYF.

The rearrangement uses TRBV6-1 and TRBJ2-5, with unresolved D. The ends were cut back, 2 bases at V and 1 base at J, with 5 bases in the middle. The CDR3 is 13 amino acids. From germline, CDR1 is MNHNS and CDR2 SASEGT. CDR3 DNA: TGTGCCAGCAGTGAACACACCCAAGAGACCCAGTACTTC. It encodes CASSEHTQETQYF.

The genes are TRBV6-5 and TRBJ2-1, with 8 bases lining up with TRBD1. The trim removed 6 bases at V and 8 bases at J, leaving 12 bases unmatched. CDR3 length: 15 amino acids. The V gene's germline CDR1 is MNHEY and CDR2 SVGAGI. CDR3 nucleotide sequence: TGTGCCAGCAGCCACGCCGTCAGGGGGCAAGATGAGCAGTTCTTC. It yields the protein CASSHAVRGQDEQFF.

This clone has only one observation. CDR3 in DNA: TGTGCCAGTAACAGCGGGAGGGCAGCAGATACGCAGTATTTT. This translates into CASNSGRAADTQYF. This chain joins TRBV9 and TRBJ2-3; 10 nucleotides agree with TRBD2. Germline V gives CDR1 SGDLS, CDR2 YYNGEE. The CDR3 runs to 14 residues. The V and J ends lost 8 bases and 4 bases, in that order; junction bases with no gene match: 7.

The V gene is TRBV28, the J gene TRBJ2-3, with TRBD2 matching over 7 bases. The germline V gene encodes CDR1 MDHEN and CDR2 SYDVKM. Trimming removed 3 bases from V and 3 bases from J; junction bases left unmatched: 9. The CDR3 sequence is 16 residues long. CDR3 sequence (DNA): TGTGCCAGCAGTTTTCTTTTGGCGGGAGCTACAGATACGCAGTATTTT. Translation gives CASSFLLAGATDTQYF.

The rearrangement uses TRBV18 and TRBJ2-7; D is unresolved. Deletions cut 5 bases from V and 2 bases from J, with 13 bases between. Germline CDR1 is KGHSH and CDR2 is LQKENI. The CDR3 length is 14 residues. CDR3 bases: TGTGCCAGCTCAGGAGACTGGCAGACCTACGAGCAGTACTTC. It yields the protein CASSGDWQTYEQYF.

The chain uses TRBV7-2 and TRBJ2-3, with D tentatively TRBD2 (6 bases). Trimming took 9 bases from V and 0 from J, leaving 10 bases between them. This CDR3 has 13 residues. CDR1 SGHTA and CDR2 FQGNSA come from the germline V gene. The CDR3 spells CARAGTSTDTQYF. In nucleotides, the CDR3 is TGTGCCAGGGCGGGAACTAGCACAGATACGCAGTATTTT.

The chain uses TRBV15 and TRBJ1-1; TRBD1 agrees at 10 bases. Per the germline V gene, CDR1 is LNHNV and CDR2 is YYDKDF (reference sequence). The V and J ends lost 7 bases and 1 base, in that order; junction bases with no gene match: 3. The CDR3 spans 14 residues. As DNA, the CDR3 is TGTGCCACCACCCGGGACAGGGGGAACACTGAAGCTTTCTTT. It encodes CATTRDRGNTEAFF. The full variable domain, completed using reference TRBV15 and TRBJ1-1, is DAMVIQNPRYQVTQFGKPVTLSCSQTLNHNVMYWYQQKSSQAPKLLFHYYDKDFNNEADTPDNFQSRRPNTSFCFLDIRSPGLGDTAMYLCATTRDRGNTEAFFGQGTRLTVV.

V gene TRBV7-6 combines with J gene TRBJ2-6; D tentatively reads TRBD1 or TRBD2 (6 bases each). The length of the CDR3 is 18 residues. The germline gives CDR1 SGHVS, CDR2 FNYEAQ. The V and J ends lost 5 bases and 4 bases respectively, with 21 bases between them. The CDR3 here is CASSITAGGAWGANVLTF. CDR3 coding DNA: TGTGCCAGCAGCATAACCGCCGGGGGCGCGTGGGGGGCCAACGTCCTGACTTTC.

In DNA form, the CDR3 reads TGTGCCAGCAGCCTAGGGTACAGCGACACTTTTGAAAAACTGTTTTTT. Its protein product is CASSLGYSDTFEKLFF. The J gene is TRBJ1-4, the V gene TRBV7-9; D remains unclear. V was cut by 5 bases and J by 7 bases, with 20 bases left in between. The CDR3 loop spans 16 amino acids. Per germline, CDR1 SEHNR and CDR2 FQNEAQ (reference sequence).

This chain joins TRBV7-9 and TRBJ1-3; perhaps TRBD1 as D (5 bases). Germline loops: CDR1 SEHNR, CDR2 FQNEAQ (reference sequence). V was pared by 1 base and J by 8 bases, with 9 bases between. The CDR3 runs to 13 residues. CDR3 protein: CASSLGGTDTIYF. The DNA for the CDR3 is TGTGCCAGCAGCTTAGGGGGGACGGACACCATATATTTT.

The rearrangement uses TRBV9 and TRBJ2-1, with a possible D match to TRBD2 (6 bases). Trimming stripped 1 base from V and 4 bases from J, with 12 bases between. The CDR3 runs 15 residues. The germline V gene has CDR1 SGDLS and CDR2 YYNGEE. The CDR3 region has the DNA TGTGCCAGCAGCGTACGCGGGGCAGATTACAATGAGCAGTTCTTC. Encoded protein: CASSVRGADYNEQFF.

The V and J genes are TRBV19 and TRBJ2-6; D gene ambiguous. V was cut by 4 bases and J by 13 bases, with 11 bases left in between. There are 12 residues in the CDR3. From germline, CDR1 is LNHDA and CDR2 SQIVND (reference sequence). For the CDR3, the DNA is TGTGCCAGTAGTAACTACAACGTAGTCCTGACTTTC. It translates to CASSNYNVVLTF.

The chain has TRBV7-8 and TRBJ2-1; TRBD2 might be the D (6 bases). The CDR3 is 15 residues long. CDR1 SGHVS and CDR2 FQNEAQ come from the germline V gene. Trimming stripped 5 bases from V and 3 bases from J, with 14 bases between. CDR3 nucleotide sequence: TGTGCCAGCAGCCCCCGCAGCGGGTACTACAATGAGCAGTTCTTC. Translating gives CASSPRSGYYNEQFF.

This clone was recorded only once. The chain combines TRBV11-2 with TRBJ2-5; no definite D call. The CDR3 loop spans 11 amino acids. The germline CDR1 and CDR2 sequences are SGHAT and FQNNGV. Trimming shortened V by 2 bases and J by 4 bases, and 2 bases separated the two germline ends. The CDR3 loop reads CASSLIETQYF. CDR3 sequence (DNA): TGTGCCAGCAGCTTAATAGAGACCCAGTACTTC.

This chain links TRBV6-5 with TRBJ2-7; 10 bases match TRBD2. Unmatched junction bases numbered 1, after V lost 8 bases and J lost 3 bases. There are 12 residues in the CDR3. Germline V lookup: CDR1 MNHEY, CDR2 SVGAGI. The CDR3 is CASASGSYEQYF. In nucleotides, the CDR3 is TGTGCCAGCGCTAGCGGGAGCTACGAGCAGTACTTC.

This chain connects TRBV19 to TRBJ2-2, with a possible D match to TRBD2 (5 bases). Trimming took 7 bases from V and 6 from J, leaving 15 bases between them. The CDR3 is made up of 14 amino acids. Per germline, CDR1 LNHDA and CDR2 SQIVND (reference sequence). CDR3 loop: CASILSVFAGELFF. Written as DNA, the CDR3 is TGTGCCAGTATTCTTAGCGTCTTCGCCGGGGAGCTGTTTTTT.

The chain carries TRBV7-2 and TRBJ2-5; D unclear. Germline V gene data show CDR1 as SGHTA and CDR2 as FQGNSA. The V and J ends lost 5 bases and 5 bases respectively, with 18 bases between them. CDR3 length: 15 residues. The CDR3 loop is CASSPRQEPRETQYF. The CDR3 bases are TGTGCCAGCAGCCCCCGCCAAGAGCCCAGGGAGACCCAGTACTTC. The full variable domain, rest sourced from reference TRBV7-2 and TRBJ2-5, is GAGVSQSPSNKVTEKGKDVELRCDPISGHTALYWYRQSLGQGLEFLIYFQGNSAPDKSGLPSDRFSAERTGGSVSTLTIQRTQQEDSAVYLCASSPRQEPRETQYFGPGTRLLVL.

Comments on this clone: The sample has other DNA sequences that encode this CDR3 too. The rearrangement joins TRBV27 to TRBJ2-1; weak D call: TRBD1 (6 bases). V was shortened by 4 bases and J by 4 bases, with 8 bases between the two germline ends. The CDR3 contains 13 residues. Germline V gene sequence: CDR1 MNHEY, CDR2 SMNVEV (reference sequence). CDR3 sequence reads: CASSWGQYNEQFF. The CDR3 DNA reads TGTGCCAGCAGTTGGGGACAATACAATGAGCAGTTCTTC.

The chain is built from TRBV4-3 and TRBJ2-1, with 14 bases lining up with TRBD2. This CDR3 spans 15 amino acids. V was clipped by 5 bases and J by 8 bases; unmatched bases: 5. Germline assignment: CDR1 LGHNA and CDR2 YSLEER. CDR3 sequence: CASSTGTSGSYEQFF. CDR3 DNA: TGCGCCAGCAGCACCGGGACTAGCGGGAGTTATGAGCAGTTCTTC.

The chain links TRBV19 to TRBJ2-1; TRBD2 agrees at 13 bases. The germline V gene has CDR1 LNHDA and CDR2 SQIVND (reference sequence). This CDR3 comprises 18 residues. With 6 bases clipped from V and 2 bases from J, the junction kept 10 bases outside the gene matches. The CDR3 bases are TGTGCCAGTAGCCTAGGGACTAGCGGGACGCACCCCTACAATGAGCAGTTCTTC. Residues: CASSLGTSGTHPYNEQFF.

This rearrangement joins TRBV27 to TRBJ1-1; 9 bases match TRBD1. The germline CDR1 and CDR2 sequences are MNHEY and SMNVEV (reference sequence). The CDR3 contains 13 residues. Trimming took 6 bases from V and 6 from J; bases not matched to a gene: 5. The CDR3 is CASRQQGAPEAFF. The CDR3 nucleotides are TGTGCCAGCAGACAACAGGGGGCGCCTGAAGCTTTCTTT.

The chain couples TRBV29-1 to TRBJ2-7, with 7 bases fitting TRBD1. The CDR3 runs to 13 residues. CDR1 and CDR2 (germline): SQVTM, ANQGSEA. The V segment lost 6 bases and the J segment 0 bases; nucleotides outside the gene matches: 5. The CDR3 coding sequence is TGCAGCGTACGGGACAGCCTCTCCTACGAGCAGTACTTC. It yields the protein CSVRDSLSYEQYF.

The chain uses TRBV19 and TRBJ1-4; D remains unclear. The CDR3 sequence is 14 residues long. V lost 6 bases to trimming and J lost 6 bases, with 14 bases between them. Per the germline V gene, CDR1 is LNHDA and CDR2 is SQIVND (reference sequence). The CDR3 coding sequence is TGTGCCAGTAGGAGGAGTACGGCCCATGAAAAACTGTTTTTT. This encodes CASRRSTAHEKLFF.